What follows are 13 T cell receptor beta chains derived from one specimen sequenced in a study of shared clonotypes between healthy human individuals. Clones were read by immunoSEQ multiplex PCR, and TCRdb kept only the in-frame ones, dropping some. The data show about 1.9 million clones, with just over 90% seen just once and 1.5% to 2% held by the top ten. Naive CD8 cells were CD45RO-negative, positively selected for CCR7, excluding terminally differentiated effector memory CD45RA+ cells. The sample was naive CD8+ T cells from PBMCs. These receptors were collected from a young man in good health. Some clones in this sample may be carry-over from other donors' samples.

This clone has just one count. CDR3 DNA sequence: TGTGCCAGCAGCTCCAAGCTTGGACTAGCGGGAAGTCGCACAGATACGCAGTATTTT. This sequence encodes CASSSKLGLAGSRTDTQYF. This rearrangement joins TRBV7-6 to TRBJ2-3, with 12 positions matching TRBD2. After removal of 4 bases from V and 1 base from J, the junction contained 12 bases not matched to a gene. This CDR3 has 19 residues. Germline V gives CDR1 SGHVS, CDR2 FNYEAQ.

The chain joins TRBV30 to TRBJ2-1; TRBD2 is a possible D gene (5 bases). Germline V gene sequence: CDR1 GTSNPN, CDR2 SVGIG (reference sequence). V lost 3 bases and J lost 7, with 16 bases in between. This CDR3 region has 14 residues. CDR3 DNA sequence: TGTGCCTGGAGCGGCCTCGGACTGAGTAATGAGCAGTTCTTC. It yields the protein CAWSGLGLSNEQFF.

CDR3 loop: CATLQGTGELFF. For the CDR3, the DNA is TGTGCCACCTTACAAGGGACCGGGGAGCTGTTTTTT. The chain couples TRBV6-5 to TRBJ2-2; D remains unclear. The germline gives CDR1 MNHEY, CDR2 SVGAGI. The CDR3 extends over 12 amino acids. V was trimmed by 10 bases and J by 5 bases, leaving 11 bases between them.

This clone was seen once. This chain links TRBV7-3 with TRBJ1-1; a weak D match, TRBD1 (6 bases). This CDR3 spans 15 amino acids. The germline V gene encodes CDR1 SGHTA and CDR2 FQGTGA. The V end was cut by 5 bases, the J end by 6 bases, with 19 bases between. CDR3 nucleotide sequence: TGTGCCAGCAGCCCTCCAGGGACACCCGTTGCTGAAGCTTTCTTT. This translates into CASSPPGTPVAEAFF.

The rearrangement joins TRBV7-2 to TRBJ2-2; 9 bases fit TRBD2. CDR1 and CDR2 (germline): SGHTA, FQGNSA. The CDR3 consists of 16 residues. The V segment lost 4 bases and the J segment 2 bases; nucleotides outside the gene matches: 5. CDR3 sequence (DNA): TGTGCCAGCAGCTACTATAGCGGGAGAAACACCGGGGAGCTGTTTTTT. This codes for CASSYYSGRNTGELFF.

The V and J genes are TRBV7-9 and TRBJ1-2; 8 bases fit TRBD1. From germline, CDR1 is SEHNR and CDR2 FQNEAQ (reference sequence). This CDR3 contains 15 residues. The V segment lost 5 bases and the J segment 2 bases; nucleotides outside the gene matches: 7. The DNA for the CDR3 is TGTGCCAGCAGCAACATGACAGGGGCGAACTATGGCTACACCTTC. Translation gives CASSNMTGANYGYTF.

The chain joins TRBV5-4 to TRBJ2-2, with a tentative D call TRBD2 (6 bases). This CDR3 is built from 17 residues. The V gene's germline CDR1 is SGHNT and CDR2 YYREEE (reference sequence). Trimming removed 0 bases from V and 1 base from J, with 13 bases in between. The CDR3 protein is CASSLESLGLNTGELFF. In nucleotides, the CDR3 is TGTGCCAGCAGCTTGGAGAGTCTGGGACTGAACACCGGGGAGCTGTTTTTT.

In regard to this clone: The same CDR3 arises from other DNA sequences in this sample as well. This rearrangement joins TRBV7-6 to TRBJ1-1; D is perhaps TRBD1 (5 bases). The ends were cut back, 1 base at V and 1 base at J, with 7 bases in the middle. Germline CDR1 reads SGHVS; CDR2 reads FNYEAQ. The CDR3 sequence is 14 residues long. The CDR3 sequence is CASSLGGENTEAFF. CDR3 nucleotides: TGTGCCAGCAGCTTAGGGGGCGAGAACACTGAAGCTTTCTTT.

In DNA form, the CDR3 reads TGTGCCAGCAGTTTCTGGGGGGCTGGGGGAAACACCATATATTTT. Amino acid sequence: CASSFWGAGGNTIYF. The rearrangement links TRBV28 to TRBJ1-3; tentative D call: TRBD1 (6 bases). Germline loops: CDR1 MDHEN, CDR2 SYDVKM. V gave up 3 bases and J gave up 4 bases, with 13 bases separating them. The CDR3 covers 15 residues.

Comment on this clone: The sample has other DNA sequences that encode this CDR3 too. The chain's CDR3 is CASSQDRGGGNEQYF. The DNA for the CDR3 is TGCGCCAGCAGCCAAGACAGGGGCGGCGGGAACGAGCAGTACTTC. The chain links TRBV4-3 to TRBJ2-7; D possibly matches TRBD1 or TRBD2 (6 bases each). V gave up 0 bases and J gave up 5 bases, with 14 bases separating them. Germline CDR1 LGHNA, CDR2 YSLEER. This CDR3 comprises 15 residues.

The chain carries TRBV5-6 and TRBJ2-1; 7 bases line up with TRBD2. V lost 0 bases and J lost 4; bases outside the gene matches: 4. The CDR3 sequence is 15 residues long. Germline V CDR1 and CDR2: SGHDT, YYEEEE. CDR3 DNA sequence: TGTGCCAGCAGCTTGGCAGCGGGGTTTTACAATGAGCAGTTCTTC. It yields the protein CASSLAAGFYNEQFF.

The J gene is TRBJ2-7, the V gene TRBV5-1; TRBD1 matches 8 bases. Unmatched junction bases numbered 9, after V lost 4 bases and J lost 3 bases. CDR3 length equals 15 residues. Germline assignment: CDR1 SGHRS and CDR2 YFSETQ. The CDR3 protein is CASSLSTGVDYEQYF. CDR3 nucleotides: TGCGCCAGCAGCCTCTCGACAGGGGTGGACTACGAGCAGTACTTC.

The rearrangement uses TRBV7-8 and TRBJ2-1, with a weak D call TRBD2 (5 bases). Trimming cost V 2 bases and J 2 bases, with 13 bases left between them. This CDR3 has 16 residues. Germline CDR1 is SGHVS and CDR2 is FQNEAQ. In nucleotides, the CDR3 is TGTGCCAGCAGCTTAACCGAGGGAGAAGCCTACAATGAGCAGTTCTTC. It codes for CASSLTEGEAYNEQFF.